This T cell receptor beta chain stems from a study of blood T cell repertoires in COVID-19. Authors' data handling: Reference gene primer amplification gave estimated nucleated cell counts. Clones were sequenced by immunoSEQ multiplex PCR, and TCRdb holds only the in-frame ones, with some missing. For V, J and clone size, that table is used; D and trimming come from the DNA. The sample has about 180,000 clones, roughly 83% seen once. The CDR3 is made up of 15 amino acids. V was pared by 2 bases and J by 0 bases, with 10 bases between. The germline CDR1 and CDR2 sequences are MNHNS and SASEGT. Sequencing used peripheral blood. This clonotype was sampled from a man aged 18 to 30 with active or convalescent COVID-19. J is TRBJ1-2 and V is TRBV6-1; D might be TRBD1 (5 bases). This CDR3 is CASSESGVTNYGYTF. The CDR3 DNA sequence: TGTGCCAGCAGTGAATCGGGGGTGACTAACTATGGCTACACCTTC.